The rows below give T cell receptor beta chains drawn from one sample of a study of T cells in Graves' hyperthyroidism and ophthalmopathy. TCRdb called the multiplex PCR reads again in MiXCR, with one record for every CDR3 protein. The sample shows more than 550,000 distinct CDR3 sequences, about 17% of them seen only once. Sequencing was done on a sample of blood. These receptors were collected from a woman aged 45 to 65 with Graves' hyperthyroidism that later progressed to Graves' ophthalmopathy. The CDR3 runs from the conserved cysteine through the conserved F or W. A D gene is named only where the DNA matches it firmly. Size tells how often a clone was seen (once, few, many) or the class of an expanded clone, and some rows leave it out.

cdr3_nt,cdr3_aa,j_call,v_call,clone_size,d_call
TGTGCCAGTGGGCCTCGGACTGAAGCTTTCTTT,CASGPRTEAFF,TRBJ1-1,TRBV19,.,.
TGTGCCAGCAGCCAGCAGCGGGGGGGCTATAATGAGCAGTTCTTC,CASSQQRGGYNEQFF,TRBJ2-1,TRBV12-3/TRBV12-4,many,TRBD2
TGTGCCAGCAGCTTAGAGGGATATGGAGATACGCAGTATTTT,CASSLEGYGDTQYF,TRBJ2-3,TRBV11-3,many,.
TGTGCCAGCACCCACTTGGACAGGATCACAGATACGCAGTATTTT,CASTHLDRITDTQYF,TRBJ2-3,TRBV27,many,TRBD1
TGTGCCAGCAGCGTAGCGGGCGACTTGTATAGCAATCAGCCCCAGCATTTT,CASSVAGDLYSNQPQHF,TRBJ1-5,TRBV9,.,.
TGTGCCAGCAGCGTAGCTCGGGATGGACTACCTTACAATGAGCAGTTCTTC,CASSVARDGLPYNEQFF,TRBJ2-1,TRBV9,.,.
TGTGCCAGCAGCCAACAGGGGTTGGCAGCTTTCTTT,CASSQQGLAAFF,TRBJ1-1,TRBV3-1,many,.
TGTGCCAGCAGTGTAGGGACAGGGAGGGATCAGCCCCAGCATTTT,CASSVGTGRDQPQHF,TRBJ1-5,TRBV27,.,TRBD1
TGTGCCAGCAGCTCCTCGCCGACAGGGTATGGCTATGGCTACACCTTC,CASSSSPTGYGYGYTF,TRBJ1-2,TRBV7-2,.,TRBD1
TGCGCCAGCAGCTTGTTGGTCCCCGCGGCAACTAATGAAAAACTGTTTTTT,CASSLLVPAATNEKLFF,TRBJ1-4,TRBV5-1,few,.
TGCGCCAGCAGCTTGGAGTGGGTGGAGACCCAGTACTTC,CASSLEWVETQYF,TRBJ2-5,TRBV5-1,.,.
TGTGCCACCAGTGATCGGACCGGGGCCGATGAGCAGTTCTTC,CATSDRTGADEQFF,TRBJ2-1,TRBV24-1,.,.
TGTGCCAGCAGCTTGGCAGGGCTCACCGGGGAGCTGTTTTTT,CASSLAGLTGELFF,TRBJ2-2,TRBV11-2,many,.